Given below is one TCR beta chain in context. The antigen is not known. This sample is drawn from a study of graft-versus-host responses after intestinal transplantation. Study overall: Among the recipients, all got anti-thymocyte globulin induction and then tacrolimus and steroids for 3 to 4 years.

Repertoires were generated with immunoSEQ multiplex PCR, while TCRdb's copy carries only in-frame clones and drops some. The sample holds 77,000 or so clones, about 90% seen once. Losses at the gene ends were 6 bases for V and 6 bases for J; bases not matched to a gene: 17. The germline gives CDR1 WSHSY, CDR2 SAAADI. This CDR3 spans 16 amino acids. General study points: Peak levels of circulating GvH clones tracked with early post-transplant HvG declines.

The sample was PBMCs, taken 98 days after intestinal transplantation. The chain employs TRBV10-2 and TRBJ2-7; 7 nucleotides match TRBD2. The receptor comes from a human patient who received an intestinal transplant, so some T cells may come from the graft donor. Written as DNA, the CDR3 is TGCGCCAGCAGGGTGGGCGGGGGAGCCTCCGGGACCGAGCAGTACTTC. Translating gives CASRVGGGASGTEQYF.